This TCR beta chain was captured by sequencing in a study of T-cell memory formation after mild COVID-19. In the study overall: The TCR clusters were mostly specific to one donor. General observations from the study: Day 15 to 85 contracting clones showed balanced CD4/CD8; later expanders leaned CD4+.

As for this clonotype: What it binds is unknown.

Amplification by 5'RACE using constant-segment primers produced TCR alpha and TCR beta cDNA libraries that carried sample barcodes and UMIs. TCRdb re-called the 5' RACE reads with MiXCR, one entry per CDR3 protein. Found here are about 430,000 distinct CDR3 sequences, about a sixth of them singletons; the top ten hold roughly 21%. Input material: PBMCs or a T cell subset sorted from them (not recorded which). This receptor was identified in a man aged 18-30 years who had mild COVID-19 (a few samples of this study predate the infection). Cell type and time point are not known.

CDR3 region: CSASIPGVRTDTQYF. CDR3 coding DNA: TGCAGTGCCTCAATACCAGGGGTGAGGACAGATACGCAGTATTTT. The chain recombines TRBV20-1 with TRBJ2-3; weak D call: TRBD1 (6 bases). With 6 bases removed from V and 3 bases from J, the gap between germline ends came to 19 bases. The CDR3 extends over 15 amino acids. CDR1 and CDR2 from the germline V gene are DFQATT and SNEGSKA (reference sequence).